What follows are 32 T cell receptor beta chains derived from one specimen sequenced in a study of vaccination and CD4 T cells after COVID-19. Their recognized antigens are unknown. The Oncomine TCR Beta short-read assay was applied to DNA of cultured CD4+ T cells. TCRdb processed the PCR reads anew with MiXCR; each CDR3 protein has one entry. The repertoire has over 10,000 distinct CDR3 sequences, roughly 44% of them found once; the top ten carry around 24%. Sample treatment: approximately 9-day PBMC culture with coronavirus spike peptide pools or control peptides (ViraFEST assay). The sequencing here drew on cultured CD4+ T cells from blood, taken after SARS-CoV-2 vaccination. These TCRs come from a human donor with COVID-19.

This clonotype has just a few counts. The rearrangement uses TRBV19 and TRBJ1-5; 7 bases match TRBD1. This CDR3 region has 14 residues. With V trimmed by 7 bases and J by 5 bases, 8 bases remained unmatched. Looked up from germline, CDR1 is LNHDA and CDR2 is SQIVND (reference sequence). CDR3: CASIGGRGDQPQHF. CDR3 in DNA: TGTGCCAGTATTGGTGGCAGGGGGGATCAGCCCCAGCATTTT. Variable domain in full (rest from reference TRBV19 and TRBJ1-5): DGGITQSPKYLFRKEGQNVTLSCEQNLNHDAMYWYRQDPGQGLRLIYYSQIVNDFQKGDIAEGYSVSREKKESFPLTVTSAQKNPTAFYLCASIGGRGDQPQHFGDGTRLSIL.

A note on this clonotype: Mismatch with germline at one junction end may stem from a read error. The genes are TRBV28 and TRBJ1-6; D not resolved. The V gene's germline CDR1 is MDHEN and CDR2 SYDVKM. This CDR3 region has 15 residues. The DNA for the CDR3 is TGTGCCAGCACTTTACCTAGCTCCTATAATTCACCCCTCCACTTT. Protein product: CASTLPSSYNSPLHF.

Only a few counts were recorded for this clonotype. The rearrangement joins TRBV6-1 to TRBJ1-2; tentative D call: TRBD1 (5 bases). CDR1 is MNHNS and CDR2 is SASEGT in the germline V gene. V gave up 8 bases and J gave up 0 bases, with 10 bases separating them. This CDR3 comprises 13 residues. The CDR3 protein is CASHSRANYGYTF. DNA of the CDR3: TGTGCCAGCCACAGCAGGGCTAACTATGGCTACACCTTC.

J is TRBJ2-2 and V is TRBV6-5; D is possibly TRBD1 or TRBD2 (5 bases each). Germline-derived CDR1 and CDR2 are MNHEY and SVGAGI. Trimming left V 3 bases short and J 7 bases short, with 12 bases between. This CDR3 is 14 amino acids long. The CDR3 sequence is CASSYGGYGGELFF. Written as DNA, the CDR3 is TGTGCCAGCAGTTATGGGGGTTATGGCGGGGAGCTGTTTTTT.

The chain couples TRBV11-2 to TRBJ2-7; D is ambiguous. Germline lookup yields CDR1 SGHAT and CDR2 FQNNGV. V lost 3 bases, J lost 0 bases, and 9 bases lay in between. The CDR3 extends over 14 amino acids. The CDR3 DNA reads TGTGCCAGCAGCTTCGTCAGGAGCTCCTACGAGCAGTACTTC. Translation: CASSFVRSSYEQYF.

The sample holds a few counts of this clonotype. This chain links TRBV19 with TRBJ1-5; D remains ambiguous. The germline gives CDR1 LNHDA, CDR2 SQIVND (reference sequence). There are 15 residues in the CDR3. Trimming shortened V by 8 bases and J by 0 bases, and 14 bases separated the two germline ends. CDR3 protein: CASEAMPFSNQPQHF. Here the CDR3 DNA reads TGTGCCAGTGAGGCGATGCCATTTAGCAATCAGCCCCAGCATTTT.

The V call is TRBV6-2 or TRBV6-3, the J call TRBJ2-7; the match to TRBD2 covers 7 bases. Germline values: CDR1 MNHEY, CDR2 SVGEGT. The CDR3 length is 14 residues. Trimming took 7 bases from V and 1 from J; bases not matched to a gene: 7. CDR3 protein: CASIKPGGSYEQYF. Written as DNA, the CDR3 is TGTGCCAGCATAAAGCCGGGGGGATCCTACGAGCAGTACTTC.

The chain recombines TRBV6-4 with TRBJ2-3; 8 nucleotides agree with TRBD2. Trimming removed 4 bases from V and 6 bases from J; junction bases left unmatched: 9. This CDR3 comprises 15 residues. CDR1 and CDR2 from the germline V gene are MRHNA and SNTAGT. In DNA form, the CDR3 reads TGTGCCAGCAGTGGAGCGGGGGATGAATGGGATACGCAGTATTTT. The encoded protein is CASSGAGDEWDTQYF.

This chain connects TRBV7-6 to TRBJ2-5; the match to TRBD1 covers 7 bases. The CDR3 spans 15 residues. Germline assignment: CDR1 SGHVS and CDR2 FNYEAQ. V was clipped by 4 bases and J by 2 bases; unmatched bases: 7. The chain's CDR3 is CASSSNRGMQETQYF. DNA of the CDR3: TGTGCCAGCAGCTCAAACAGGGGTATGCAAGAGACCCAGTACTTC. Complete variable domain (other parts from reference TRBV7-6 and TRBJ2-5): GAGVSQSPRYKVTKRGQDVALRCDPISGHVSLYWYRQALGQGPEFLTYFNYEAQQDKSGLPNDRFSAERPEGSISTLTIQRTEQRDSAMYRCASSSNRGMQETQYFGPGTRLLVL.

The chain recombines TRBV7-2 with TRBJ1-2; D is unresolved. Germline-derived CDR1 and CDR2 are SGHTA and FQGNSA. Trimming took off 1 base at V and 4 bases at J, with 7 bases between the two ends. This CDR3 comprises 13 residues. The CDR3 region has the DNA TGTGCCAGCAGCTTAGGAGTTGGCTATGGCTACACCTTC. Translating gives CASSLGVGYGYTF.

The V call is TRBV10-3, the J call TRBJ1-5; D is perhaps TRBD1 (6 bases). Looked up from germline, CDR1 is ENHRY and CDR2 is SYGVKD. The germline V and J ends were trimmed by 11 bases and 9 bases, with 20 bases remaining between them. The CDR3 contains 13 residues. CDR3 in amino acids: CAFSETGNGPQHF. In DNA form, the CDR3 reads TGTGCCTTCTCTGAGACAGGCAATGGGCCCCAGCATTTT.

This clonotype was counted a single time. The chain joins TRBV20-1 to TRBJ2-7; no clear D. V was trimmed by 5 bases and J by 6 bases, leaving 14 bases between them. Germline assignment: CDR1 DFQATT and CDR2 SNEGSKA (reference sequence). The CDR3 loop spans 12 amino acids. The CDR3 nucleotides read TGCAGTGCTGCTTTAGACGCCCGCGAGCAGTACTTC. Encoded protein: CSAALDAREQYF.

This clonotype has only a few counts. The genes are TRBV20-1 and TRBJ1-2, with 8 bases fitting TRBD1. The germline CDR1 and CDR2 sequences are DFQATT and SNEGSKA (reference sequence). This CDR3 is built from 13 residues. The V segment lost 5 bases and the J segment 4 bases; nucleotides outside the gene matches: 6. The CDR3 bases are TGCAGTGCTCCCCGGACAGGGTCCTATGGCTACACCTTC. Its translation: CSAPRTGSYGYTF.

The rearrangement joins TRBV21-1 to TRBJ2-3; no check of the table's D call, TRBD1, against the DNA was made. TRBV21-1 is flagged as a pseudogene. The CDR3 contains 16 residues. The CDR3 DNA reads as TGTGCCAGCAGCAAAAACAGGGGGACAAGCACAGATACGCAGTATTTT. Translating it yields CASSKNRGTSTDTQYF.

This clonotype has a handful of counts. The rearrangement joins TRBV6-1 to TRBJ2-2; 10 bases fit TRBD1. Germline CDR1 MNHNS, CDR2 SASEGT. The CDR3 is 17 amino acids. The ends lost 6 bases at V and 6 bases at J; junction bases unmatched: 13. CDR3: CASSSGQGFGLAGELFF. CDR3 DNA: TGTGCCAGCAGCTCGGGACAGGGGTTCGGGTTGGCCGGGGAGCTGTTTTTT.

By share, this clonotype ranks as large. This chain uses TRBV28 with TRBJ1-1; tentative D call: TRBD1 (5 bases). Trimming removed 2 bases from V and 6 bases from J, with 13 bases in between. CDR3 length: 14 residues. Germline V CDR1 and CDR2: MDHEN, SYDVKM. This CDR3 is CASSLVEQGPEAFF. CDR3 nucleotide sequence: TGTGCCAGCAGTTTAGTCGAGCAGGGCCCTGAAGCTTTCTTT.

The J gene is TRBJ1-2, the V gene TRBV4-3; D not certain. Per the germline V gene, CDR1 is LGHNA and CDR2 is YSLEER. V was shortened by 0 bases and J by 0 bases, with 14 bases between the two germline ends. CDR3 size: 17 residues. The CDR3, as DNA: TGCGCCAGCAGCCAAGATAAGGGAGGGTTCCCTAACTATGGCTACACCTTC. This translates into CASSQDKGGFPNYGYTF.

V usage is TRBV20-1 and J usage is TRBJ1-4; possible D gene TRBD1, 6 bases. Germline CDR1 DFQATT, CDR2 SNEGSKA (reference sequence). This CDR3 region has 16 residues. Deletions cut 4 bases from V and 0 bases from J, with 15 bases between. The CDR3 spells CSATQDSLATNEKLFF. The DNA of the CDR3 is TGCAGTGCTACCCAGGACAGCCTTGCAACTAATGAAAAACTGTTTTTT.

In this sample, this clonotype turned up a few times. This chain joins TRBV7-3 and TRBJ2-2; TRBD1 aligns across 9 bases. CDR1 and CDR2 from the germline V gene are SGHTA and FQGTGA. After removal of 5 bases from V and 3 bases from J, the junction contained 10 bases not matched to a gene. The CDR3 has 17 amino acids. In DNA form, the CDR3 reads TGTGCCAGCAGCAGACGGGACAGGGTGGTAGACACCGGGGAGCTGTTTTTT. This gives the protein CASSRRDRVVDTGELFF.

The chain has TRBV11-2 and TRBJ1-1; 10 bases agree with TRBD1. CDR1 is SGHAT, CDR2 FQNNGV, per germline. With V trimmed by 5 bases and J by 11 bases, 5 bases remained unmatched. The CDR3 totals 12 residues. In DNA form, the CDR3 reads TGTGCCAGCAGCGGGGACAGGGGAGCGGCTTTCTTT. Its translation is CASSGDRGAAFF.

V is TRBV11-3 and J is TRBJ2-1; D is possibly TRBD1 or TRBD2 (6 bases each). Germline lookup yields CDR1 SGHNT and CDR2 YENEEA. Between the trimmed V and J ends, which lost 2 bases and 0 bases, there was a span of 23 bases. The CDR3 covers 20 residues. CDR3 DNA: TGTGCCAGCAGCTTATGGCGGGGCAGGGGAAGTACAAGCTCCTACAATGAGCAGTTCTTC. Amino acids: CASSLWRGRGSTSSYNEQFF.

This sequence joins TRBV7-9 and TRBJ2-7, with D perhaps matching TRBD2 (7 bases). Germline V CDR1 and CDR2: SEHNR, FQNEAQ (reference sequence). V was clipped by 5 bases and J by 3 bases, with 11 bases between them. The CDR3 has 13 amino acids. CDR3 in amino acids: CASSRGGGYEQYF. The CDR3 region has the DNA TGTGCCAGCAGCAGAGGGGGGGGCTACGAGCAGTACTTC.

This clonotype was counted between two and nine times. This chain links TRBV15 with TRBJ2-5; D remains unclear. The CDR3 is made up of 13 amino acids. CDR1 and CDR2 (germline): LNHNV, YYDKDF (reference sequence). Trimming cost V 1 base and J 5 bases, with 8 bases left between them. The CDR3 DNA sequence: TGTGCCACCAGCAGAGCGCCGAGGGAGACCCAGTACTTC. Its protein is CATSRAPRETQYF.

The V and J genes are TRBV6-2 or TRBV6-3 and TRBJ2-3, with a tentative D call TRBD2 (6 bases). The germline V gene encodes CDR1 MNHEY and CDR2 SVGEGT. Trimming removed 3 bases from V and 1 base from J, with 14 bases in between. The CDR3 totals 16 residues. CDR3 in amino acids: CASSYKFWGGTDTQYF. CDR3 bases: TGTGCCAGCAGTTATAAATTTTGGGGGGGCACAGATACGCAGTATTTT.

The rearrangement uses TRBV7-9 and TRBJ1-2, with D maybe TRBD1 (5 bases). Germline V CDR1 and CDR2: SEHNR, FQNEAQ (reference sequence). The CDR3 is 13 residues long. V lost 5 bases and J lost 0, with 7 bases in between. CDR3 bases: TGTGCCAGCAGCCGGGACCCTAACTATGGCTACACCTTC. This codes for CASSRDPNYGYTF. The full variable domain, rest sourced from reference TRBV7-9 and TRBJ1-2, is DTGVSQNPRHKITKRGQNVTFRCDPISEHNRLYWYRQTLGQGPEFLTYFQNEAQLEKSRLLSDRFSAERPKGSFSTLEIQRTEQGDSAMYLCASSRDPNYGYTFGSGTRLTVV.

This clonotype was seen a handful of times. V usage is TRBV20-1 and J usage is TRBJ1-5, with D unresolved. The CDR3 loop spans 15 amino acids. V lost 0 bases and J lost 8, with 17 bases in between. The germline V gene has CDR1 DFQATT and CDR2 SNEGSKA (reference sequence). CDR3 sequence: CSARDPDRLTEPQHF. DNA of the CDR3: TGCAGTGCTAGAGATCCCGACCGCCTCACGGAGCCCCAGCATTTT.

The chain joins TRBV20-1 to TRBJ2-2; 8 bases match TRBD2. This CDR3 has 14 residues. Germline V gene lookup returns CDR1 DFQATT and CDR2 SNEGSKA (reference sequence). The junction had 7 bases not matched to a gene; V was cut back by 5 bases and J by 5 bases. The CDR3 nucleotides are TGCAGTGCTCCATTAGCGGGGAGAACCGGGGAGCTGTTTTTT. Translation: CSAPLAGRTGELFF.

With regard to this clonotype: Because the CDR3 is missing its conserved closing phenylalanine or tryptophan, this is likely a read error. This chain joins TRBV7-9 and TRBJ2-7; TRBD2 is a possible D gene (6 bases). The germline V gene encodes CDR1 SEHNR and CDR2 FQNEAQ (reference sequence). Trimming stripped 6 bases from V and 5 bases from J, with 8 bases between. The CDR3 has 11 residues. CDR3 loop: CASREGNEQYY. CDR3 DNA sequence: TGTGCCAGCAGGGAGGGGAACGAGCAGTACTAC.

This clonotype was counted only a few times. This chain uses TRBV6-5 with TRBJ2-5, with unresolved D. Germline V gene data show CDR1 as MNHEY and CDR2 as SVGAGI. The CDR3 has 14 amino acids. V dropped 4 bases and J dropped 4 bases, with 13 bases sitting between them. CDR3 residues: CASSSPRWGETQYF. The CDR3 coding sequence is TGTGCCAGCAGTTCACCCAGGTGGGGAGAGACCCAGTACTTC.

The CDR3 DNA reads TGCGCCAGCAGTAACAGGGTATCCACTGAAGCTTTCTTT. This codes for CASSNRVSTEAFF. The J gene is TRBJ1-1, the V gene TRBV4-3, with D maybe TRBD1 (6 bases). The CDR3 contains 13 residues. From germline, CDR1 is LGHNA and CDR2 YSLEER. V dropped 6 bases and J dropped 4 bases, with 12 bases sitting between them.

This chain connects TRBV10-3 to TRBJ2-1; the D gene could be TRBD1 or TRBD2 (5 bases each). The CDR3 consists of 12 residues. V was shortened by 4 bases and J by 6 bases, with 7 bases between the two germline ends. Germline CDR1 and CDR2: ENHRY and SYGVKD. The CDR3 loop reads CAISGGANEQFF. CDR3 coding DNA: TGTGCCATCAGTGGAGGGGCCAATGAGCAGTTCTTC.

The chain recombines TRBV24-1 with TRBJ1-5; D may be TRBD1 (5 bases). The CDR3 length is 15 residues. In germline, CDR1 is KGHDR, CDR2 SFDVKD. V dropped 5 bases and J dropped 6 bases, with 16 bases sitting between them. CDR3 amino acids: CATSGGVGGSQPQHF. The DNA for the CDR3 is TGTGCCACCAGTGGTGGTGTTGGGGGGAGTCAGCCCCAGCATTTT.